Reported below is one T cell receptor beta chain. The sample comes from a study of blood T cell repertoires in COVID-19. V dropped 3 bases and J dropped 7; count of bases not matched to a gene: 1. Germline CDR1 and CDR2: SGHDN and FVKESK. The CDR3 is 14 residues long. The assay was immunoSEQ multiplex PCR, and TCRdb's table has in-frame clones only and misses some. The table has about 140,000 clones, around 87% seen once. The sequenced sample was peripheral blood. The sequence derives from a woman aged 45-59 years with active or convalescent COVID-19. This chain connects TRBV14 to TRBJ1-6; TRBD1 matches 9 bases. The CDR3 loop reads CASSQDRGNSPLHF. The CDR3 bases are TGTGCCAGCAGCCAGGACAGGGGAAATTCACCCCTCCACTTT. Supplemented by reference TRBV14 and TRBJ1-6, the full variable domain reads EAGVTQFPSHSVIEKGQTVTLRCDPISGHDNLYWYRRVMGKEIKFLLHFVKESKQDESGMPNNRFLAERTGGTYSTLKVQPAELEDSGVYFCASSQDRGNSPLHFGNGTRLTVT.